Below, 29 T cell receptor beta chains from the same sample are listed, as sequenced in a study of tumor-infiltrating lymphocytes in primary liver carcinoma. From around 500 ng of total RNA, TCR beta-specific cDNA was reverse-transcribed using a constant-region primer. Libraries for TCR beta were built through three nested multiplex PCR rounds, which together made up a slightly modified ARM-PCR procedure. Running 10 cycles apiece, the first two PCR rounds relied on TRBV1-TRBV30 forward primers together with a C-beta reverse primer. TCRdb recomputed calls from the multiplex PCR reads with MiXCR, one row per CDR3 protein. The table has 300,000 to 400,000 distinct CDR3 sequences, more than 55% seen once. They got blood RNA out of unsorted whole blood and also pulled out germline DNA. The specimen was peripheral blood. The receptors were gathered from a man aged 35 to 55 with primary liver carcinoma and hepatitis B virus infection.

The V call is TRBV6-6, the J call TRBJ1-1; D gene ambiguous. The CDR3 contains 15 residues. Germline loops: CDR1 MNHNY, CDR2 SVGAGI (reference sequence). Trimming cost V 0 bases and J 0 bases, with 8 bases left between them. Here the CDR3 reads CASSYSRQVNTEAFF. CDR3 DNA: TGTGCCAGCAGTTACTCGAGGCAGGTGAACACTGAAGCTTTCTTT.

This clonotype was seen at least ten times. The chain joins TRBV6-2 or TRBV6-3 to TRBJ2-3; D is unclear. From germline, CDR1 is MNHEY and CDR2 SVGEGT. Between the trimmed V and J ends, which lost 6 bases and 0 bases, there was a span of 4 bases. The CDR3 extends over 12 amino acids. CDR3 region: CASSLSTDTQYF. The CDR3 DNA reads TGTGCCAGCAGCCTTAGCACAGATACGCAGTATTTT.

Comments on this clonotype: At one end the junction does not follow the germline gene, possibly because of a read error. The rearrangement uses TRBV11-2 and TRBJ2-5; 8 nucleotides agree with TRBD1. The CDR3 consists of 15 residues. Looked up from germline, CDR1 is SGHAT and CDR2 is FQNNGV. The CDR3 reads CASSFRTGNKETRYF. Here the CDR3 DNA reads TGTGCCAGCAGCTTCCGGACAGGGAACAAAGAGACCCGGTACTTC.

The CDR3 sequence is CSVVTGTSGSSYNEQFF. In DNA form, the CDR3 reads TGCAGCGTTGTCACCGGGACTAGCGGGAGCTCCTACAATGAGCAGTTCTTC. The chain has TRBV29-1 and TRBJ2-1; 14 bases are a match to TRBD2. The junction had 5 bases not matched to a gene; V was cut back by 4 bases and J by 0 bases. The CDR3 length is 17 residues. Looked up from germline, CDR1 is SQVTM and CDR2 is ANQGSEA.

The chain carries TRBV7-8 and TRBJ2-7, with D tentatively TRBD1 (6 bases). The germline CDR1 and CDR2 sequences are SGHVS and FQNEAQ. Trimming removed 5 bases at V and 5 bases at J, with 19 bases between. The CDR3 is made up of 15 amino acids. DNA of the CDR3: TGTGCCAGCAGCCAAATCGGCAGGGGCGGCGACGAGCAGTACTTC. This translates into CASSQIGRGGDEQYF.

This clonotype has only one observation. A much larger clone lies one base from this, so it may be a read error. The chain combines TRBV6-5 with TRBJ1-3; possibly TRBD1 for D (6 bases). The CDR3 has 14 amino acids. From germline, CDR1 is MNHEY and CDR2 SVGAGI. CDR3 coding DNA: TGTGTCAGCATTAAAGGGGGCTCTGGAAACACCATATATTTT. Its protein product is CVSIKGGSGNTIYF.

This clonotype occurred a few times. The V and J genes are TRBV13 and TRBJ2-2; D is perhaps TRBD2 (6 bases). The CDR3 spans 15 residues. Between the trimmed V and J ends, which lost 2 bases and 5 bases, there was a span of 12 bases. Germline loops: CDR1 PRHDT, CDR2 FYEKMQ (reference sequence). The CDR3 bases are TGTGCCAGCAGCTTAAGACTAGGAGGGACCGGGGAGCTGTTTTTT. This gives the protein CASSLRLGGTGELFF.

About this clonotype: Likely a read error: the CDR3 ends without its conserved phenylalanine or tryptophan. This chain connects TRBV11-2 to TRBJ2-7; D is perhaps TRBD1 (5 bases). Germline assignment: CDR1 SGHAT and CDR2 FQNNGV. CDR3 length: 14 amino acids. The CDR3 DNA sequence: TGTGCCAGCAGCCTCGGACATACGATTTACGAACAGTACCTC. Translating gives CASSLGHTIYEQYL.

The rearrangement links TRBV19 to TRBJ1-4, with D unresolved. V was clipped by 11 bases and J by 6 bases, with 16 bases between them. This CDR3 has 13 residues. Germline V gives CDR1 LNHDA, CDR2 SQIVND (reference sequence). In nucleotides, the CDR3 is TGTGCCTACCCATTACTACCGGATGAAAAACTGTTTTTT. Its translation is CAYPLLPDEKLFF.

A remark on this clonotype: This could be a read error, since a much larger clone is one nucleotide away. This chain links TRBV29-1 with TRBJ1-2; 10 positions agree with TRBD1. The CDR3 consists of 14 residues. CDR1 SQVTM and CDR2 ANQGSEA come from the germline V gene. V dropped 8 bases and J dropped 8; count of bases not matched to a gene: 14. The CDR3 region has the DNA TGCAGCCTCGGGGACCCTGACAGGGGGCAAGGCTACACCTTC. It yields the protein CSLGDPDRGQGYTF. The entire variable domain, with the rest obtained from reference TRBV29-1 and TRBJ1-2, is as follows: SAVISQKPSRDICQRGTSLTIQCQVDSQVTMMFWYRQQPGQSLTLIATANQGSEATYESGFVIDKFPISRPNLTFSTLTVSNMSPEDSSIYLCSLGDPDRGQGYTFGSGTRLTVV.

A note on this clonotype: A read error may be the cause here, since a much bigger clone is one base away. The chain's CDR3 is CASKSGQGEDTEAFF. In DNA, the CDR3 is TGTGCCAGCAAGTCGGGACAGGGAGAGGACACTGAAGCTTTCTTT. The chain links TRBV6-6 to TRBJ1-1; 9 bases are shared with TRBD1. Germline-derived CDR1 and CDR2 are MNHNY and SVGAGI (reference sequence). This CDR3 is 15 amino acids long. The J segment lost 3 bases and the V segment lost 7 bases, leaving 9 bases of the junction unmatched.

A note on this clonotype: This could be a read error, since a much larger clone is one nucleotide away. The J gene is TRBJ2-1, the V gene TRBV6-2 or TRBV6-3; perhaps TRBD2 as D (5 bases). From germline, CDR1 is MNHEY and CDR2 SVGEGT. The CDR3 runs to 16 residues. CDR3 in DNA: TGTGCCAACAGTTACTCGGCTAGCCTCTCCTACAATGAGCAGTTCTTC. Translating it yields CANSYSASLSYNEQFF.

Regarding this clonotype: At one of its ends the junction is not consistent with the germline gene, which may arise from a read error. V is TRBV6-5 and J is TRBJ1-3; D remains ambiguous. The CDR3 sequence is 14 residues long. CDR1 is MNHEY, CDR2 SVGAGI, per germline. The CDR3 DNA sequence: TGTGCCAGCAGTTACCAGAGCTCTGGAAAAACCATATATTTT. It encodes CASSYQSSGKTIYF.

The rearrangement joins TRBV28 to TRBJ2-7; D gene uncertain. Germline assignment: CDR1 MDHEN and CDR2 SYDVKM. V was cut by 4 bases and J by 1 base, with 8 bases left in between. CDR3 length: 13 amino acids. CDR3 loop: CASSSGLSYEQYF. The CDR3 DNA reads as TGTGCCAGCAGTTCCGGGTTGTCCTACGAGCAGTACTTC.

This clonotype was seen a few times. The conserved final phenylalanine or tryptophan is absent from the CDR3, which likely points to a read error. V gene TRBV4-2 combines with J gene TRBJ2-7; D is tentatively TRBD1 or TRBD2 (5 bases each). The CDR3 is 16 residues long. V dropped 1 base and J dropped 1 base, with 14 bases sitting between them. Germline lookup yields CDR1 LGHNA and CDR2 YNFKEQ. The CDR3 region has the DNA TGTGCCAGCAGCCAAGTAGGGGCGGCGGGTTCCTACGAGCAGTACATC. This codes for CASSQVGAAGSYEQYI.

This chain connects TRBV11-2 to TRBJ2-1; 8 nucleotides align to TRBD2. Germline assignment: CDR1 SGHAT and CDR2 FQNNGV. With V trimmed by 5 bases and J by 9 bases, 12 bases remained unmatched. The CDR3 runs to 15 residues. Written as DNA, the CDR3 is TGTGCCAGCAGCCTTAACCCCGGGAGGGGCAGTGAGCAGTTCTTC. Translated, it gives CASSLNPGRGSEQFF.

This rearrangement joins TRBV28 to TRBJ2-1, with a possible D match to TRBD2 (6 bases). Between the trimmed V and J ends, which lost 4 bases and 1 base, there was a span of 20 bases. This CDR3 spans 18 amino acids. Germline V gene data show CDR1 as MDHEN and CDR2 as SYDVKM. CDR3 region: CASSSLKQAGVSYNEQFF. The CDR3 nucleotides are TGTGCCAGCAGTTCTCTGAAACAAGCGGGTGTATCCTACAATGAGCAGTTCTTC.

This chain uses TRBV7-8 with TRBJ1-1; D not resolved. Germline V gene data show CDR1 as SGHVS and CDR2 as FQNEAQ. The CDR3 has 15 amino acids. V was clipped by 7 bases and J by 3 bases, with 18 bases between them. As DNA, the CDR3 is TGTGCCAGCATACCAGCTAGGACGGCGGACACTGAAGCTTTCTTT. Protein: CASIPARTADTEAFF. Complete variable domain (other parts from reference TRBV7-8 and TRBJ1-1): GAGVSQSPRYKVAKRGQDVALRCDPISGHVSLFWYQQALGQGPEFLTYFQNEAQLDKSGLPSDRFFAERPEGSVSTLKIQRTQQEDSAVYLCASIPARTADTEAFFGQGTRLTVV.

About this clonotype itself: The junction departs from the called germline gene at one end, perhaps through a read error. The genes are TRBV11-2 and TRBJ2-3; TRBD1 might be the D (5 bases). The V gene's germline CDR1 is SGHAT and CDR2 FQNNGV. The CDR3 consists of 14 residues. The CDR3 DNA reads TGTGCCAGCAATTCCATATCGAGCACAGGTACGCAGTATTTT. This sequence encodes CASNSISSTGTQYF. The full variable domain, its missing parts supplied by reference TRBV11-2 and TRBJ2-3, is EAGVAQSPRYKIIEKRQSVAFWCNPISGHATLYWYQQILGQGPKLLIQFQNNGVVDDSQLPKDRFSAERLKGVDSTLKIQPAKLEDSAVYLCASNSISSTGTQYFGPGTRLTVL.

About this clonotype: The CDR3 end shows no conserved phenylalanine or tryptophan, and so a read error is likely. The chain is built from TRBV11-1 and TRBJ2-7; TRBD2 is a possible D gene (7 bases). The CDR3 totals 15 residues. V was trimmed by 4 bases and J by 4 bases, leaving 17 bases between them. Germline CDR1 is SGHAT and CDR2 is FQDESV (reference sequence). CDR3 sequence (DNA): TGTGCCAGCAGCTCAGAAGCGGGACACGGATACGAGCAGTACTAC. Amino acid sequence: CASSSEAGHGYEQYY.

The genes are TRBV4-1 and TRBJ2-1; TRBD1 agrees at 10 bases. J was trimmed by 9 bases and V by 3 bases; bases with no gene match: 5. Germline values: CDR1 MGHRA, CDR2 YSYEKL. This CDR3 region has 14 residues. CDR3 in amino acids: CASSQPTGGVEQFF. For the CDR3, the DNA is TGCGCCAGCAGCCAGCCGACAGGGGGCGTTGAGCAGTTCTTC.

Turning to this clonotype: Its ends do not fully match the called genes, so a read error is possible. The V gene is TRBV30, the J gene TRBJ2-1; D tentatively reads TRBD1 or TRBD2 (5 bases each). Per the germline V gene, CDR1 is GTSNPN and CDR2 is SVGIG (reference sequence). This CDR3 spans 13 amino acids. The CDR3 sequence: CAWSVSGTHEQSF. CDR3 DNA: TGTGCCTGGAGTGTATCTGGGACCCATGAGCAGTCCTTC.

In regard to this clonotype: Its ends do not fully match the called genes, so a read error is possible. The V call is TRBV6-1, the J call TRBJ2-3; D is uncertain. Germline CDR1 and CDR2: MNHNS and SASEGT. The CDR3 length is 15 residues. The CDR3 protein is CASSEVSQSTDMQYF. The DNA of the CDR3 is TGTGCCAGCAGTGAAGTTAGTCAGAGTACAGATATGCAGTATTTT.

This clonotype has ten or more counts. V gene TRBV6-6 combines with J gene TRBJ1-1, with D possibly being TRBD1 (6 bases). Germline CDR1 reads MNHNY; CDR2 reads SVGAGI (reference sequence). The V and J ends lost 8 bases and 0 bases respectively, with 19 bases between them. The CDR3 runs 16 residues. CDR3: CASCRGPSLLNTEAFF. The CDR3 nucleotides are TGTGCCAGCTGCCGGGGGCCCTCCCTTTTGAACACTGAAGCTTTCTTT.

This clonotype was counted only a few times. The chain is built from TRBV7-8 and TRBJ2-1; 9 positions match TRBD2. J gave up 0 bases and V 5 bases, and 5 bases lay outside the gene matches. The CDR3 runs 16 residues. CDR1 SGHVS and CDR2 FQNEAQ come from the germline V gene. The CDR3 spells CASSLLSGSSYNEQFF. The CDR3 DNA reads TGTGCCAGCAGCCTACTTAGCGGGAGCTCCTACAATGAGCAGTTCTTC.

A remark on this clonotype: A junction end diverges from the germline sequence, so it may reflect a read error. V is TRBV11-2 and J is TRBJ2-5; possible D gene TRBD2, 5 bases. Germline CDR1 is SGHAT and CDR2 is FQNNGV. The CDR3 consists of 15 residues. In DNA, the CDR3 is TGCGCCAGCAACTTAGGAGGCGCGAAGCAAGAGACCCAGTACTTC. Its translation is CASNLGGAKQETQYF.

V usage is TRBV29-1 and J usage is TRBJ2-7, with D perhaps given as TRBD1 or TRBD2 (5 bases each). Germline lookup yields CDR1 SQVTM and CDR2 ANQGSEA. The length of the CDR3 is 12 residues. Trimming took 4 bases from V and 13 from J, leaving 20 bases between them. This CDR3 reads CSVAGQTYGQYF. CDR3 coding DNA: TGCAGCGTTGCGGGGCAGACTTACGGGCAATACTTC.

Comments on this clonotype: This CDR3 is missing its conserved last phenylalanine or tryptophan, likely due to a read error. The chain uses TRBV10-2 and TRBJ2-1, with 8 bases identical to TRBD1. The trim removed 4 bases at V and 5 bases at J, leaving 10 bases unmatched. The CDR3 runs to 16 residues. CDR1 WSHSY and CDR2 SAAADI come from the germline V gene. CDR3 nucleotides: TGCGCCAGCAGTGGCACAGGGGGTGAGTGGGACAATGAGCAGTTCTAC. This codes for CASSGTGGEWDNEQFY.

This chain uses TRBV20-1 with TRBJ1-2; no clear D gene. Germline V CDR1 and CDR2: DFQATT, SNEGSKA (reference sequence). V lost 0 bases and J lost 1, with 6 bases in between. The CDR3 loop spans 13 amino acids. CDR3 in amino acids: CSARDWDNYGYTF. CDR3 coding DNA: TGCAGTGCTAGAGATTGGGATAACTATGGCTACACCTTC.